The next 27 T cell receptor beta chains were all read from a single sample in a study of OX40 agonist ivuxolimab in advanced cancers. Data came from immunoSEQ multiplex PCR; TCRdb stores just in-frame clones and leaves some out. Of around 22,000 clones detected, roughly nine tenths appear once; the ten largest clones hold around 29%. This material consisted of CD4+ or CD8+ T cells sorted from blood, taken in a trial of the OX40 agonist ivuxolimab. Every receptor here comes from an adult with an advanced solid tumor such as melanoma, head and neck, liver or kidney cancer.

This chain links TRBV6-6 with TRBJ2-5; D possibly corresponds to TRBD2 (6 bases). The germline CDR1 and CDR2 sequences are MNHNY and SVGAGI (reference sequence). V shed 2 bases and J shed 2 bases, with 12 bases lying between them. This CDR3 is 15 amino acids long. Here the CDR3 DNA reads TGTGCCAGCAGTTACCAGGGAGGCATTCAAGAGACCCAGTACTTC. Encoded protein: CASSYQGGIQETQYF.

The chain uses TRBV6-5 and TRBJ1-1; unclear D gene. This CDR3 region has 13 residues. Germline values: CDR1 MNHEY, CDR2 SVGAGI. Trimming took 1 base from V and 0 from J, leaving 3 bases between them. The CDR3 protein is CASSYFVNTEAFF. As DNA, the CDR3 is TGTGCCAGCAGTTACTTTGTGAACACTGAAGCTTTCTTT.

The chain links TRBV6-5 to TRBJ1-1; possible D gene TRBD1, 6 bases. Germline CDR1 reads MNHEY; CDR2 reads SVGAGI. This CDR3 region has 15 residues. V was shortened by 2 bases and J by 1 base, with 11 bases between the two germline ends. CDR3: CASSYSPGENTEAFF. The CDR3 DNA reads as TGTGCCAGCAGTTACAGTCCAGGGGAGAACACTGAAGCTTTCTTT.

J is TRBJ2-1 and V is TRBV9; 7 nucleotides line up with TRBD1. The length of the CDR3 is 15 residues. The V and J ends lost 3 bases and 6 bases, in that order; junction bases with no gene match: 9. Germline lookup yields CDR1 SGDLS and CDR2 YYNGEE. The CDR3 sequence is CASSATTGPLNEQFF. CDR3 in DNA: TGTGCCAGCAGCGCGACGACAGGGCCCCTCAATGAGCAGTTCTTC.

This clone appeared once. The rearrangement joins TRBV28 to TRBJ1-4, with a tentative D call TRBD1 (6 bases). This CDR3 spans 16 amino acids. Germline V CDR1 and CDR2: MDHEN, SYDVKM. Trimming removed 5 bases at V and 0 bases at J, with 13 bases between. CDR3: CASSPQGHATNEKLFF. CDR3 DNA: TGTGCCAGCAGTCCACAGGGCCACGCAACTAATGAAAAACTGTTTTTT.

The chain couples TRBV5-4 to TRBJ2-7, with 7 bases lining up with TRBD2. The CDR3 length is 14 residues. Germline CDR1 reads SGHNT; CDR2 reads YYREEE (reference sequence). The junction had 4 bases not matched to a gene; V was cut back by 0 bases and J by 4 bases. The CDR3 DNA reads TGTGCCAGCAGCTTGGGTGGGACTATTTACGAGCAGTACTTC. Its protein product is CASSLGGTIYEQYF.

The V and J genes are TRBV7-2 and TRBJ1-2; tentative D call: TRBD1 (6 bases). V lost 0 bases and J 4 bases, leaving 12 bases between the germline ends. The germline V gene has CDR1 SGHTA and CDR2 FQGNSA. The CDR3 is 15 amino acids. CDR3: CASSLARKGGYGYTF. In nucleotides, the CDR3 is TGTGCCAGCAGCTTAGCGCGGAAGGGGGGCTATGGCTACACCTTC.

This clone was seen a handful of times. The CDR3 DNA reads TGTGCCAGCAGTTTATCCGGGGGCAATACGCAGTATTTT. Translated: CASSLSGGNTQYF. V gene TRBV27 combines with J gene TRBJ2-3; D assignment may be TRBD1 or TRBD2 (6 bases each). The CDR3 is 13 residues long. The germline V gene encodes CDR1 MNHEY and CDR2 SMNVEV (reference sequence). V gave up 0 bases and J gave up 7 bases, with 8 bases separating them.

The chain carries TRBV5-4 and TRBJ2-7; TRBD2 agrees at 10 bases. The CDR3 is 15 amino acids. V trimming: 4 bases; J trimming: 3 bases; junction bases outside the gene matches: 7. Germline V gene lookup returns CDR1 SGHNT and CDR2 YYREEE (reference sequence). This CDR3 reads CASSQPSGSIYEQYF. DNA of the CDR3: TGTGCCAGCAGCCAACCTAGCGGGAGTATCTACGAGCAGTACTTC.

In its sample, this clone is large. Different DNA sequences within this sample yield the same CDR3. This rearrangement joins TRBV19 to TRBJ2-7; no definite D call. This CDR3 is 13 amino acids long. The V gene's germline CDR1 is LNHDA and CDR2 SQIVND (reference sequence). V lost 3 bases, J lost 4 bases, and 10 bases lay in between. Written as DNA, the CDR3 is TGTGCCAGTAGTATCGCGGAAGGTTACGAGCAGTACTTC. Translation: CASSIAEGYEQYF. The whole variable domain, filled in from reference TRBV19 and TRBJ2-7, reads DGGITQSPKYLFRKEGQNVTLSCEQNLNHDAMYWYRQDPGQGLRLIYYSQIVNDFQKGDIAEGYSVSREKKESFPLTVTSAQKNPTAFYLCASSIAEGYEQYFGPGTRLTVT.

The chain couples TRBV6-5 to TRBJ1-2; D uncertain. CDR3 size: 16 residues. Germline V CDR1 and CDR2: MNHEY, SVGAGI. The V gene lost 0 bases and the J gene lost 1 base, with 12 bases spanning the gap. The CDR3 loop is CASSYSRQAHNYGYTF. CDR3 DNA: TGTGCCAGCAGTTACTCCCGGCAGGCTCATAACTATGGCTACACCTTC.

The chain joins TRBV2 to TRBJ2-1, with TRBD2 as a possible D gene (5 bases). Trimming took 4 bases from V and 4 from J, leaving 14 bases between them. The CDR3 extends over 15 amino acids. Per the germline V gene, CDR1 is SNHLY and CDR2 is FYNNEI. This chain's CDR3 is CASSVPSGPYNEQFF. CDR3 in DNA: TGTGCCAGCAGTGTCCCCAGCGGACCTTACAATGAGCAGTTCTTC.

This chain joins TRBV9 and TRBJ2-2; D is unresolved. V gave up 0 bases and J gave up 3 bases, with 6 bases separating them. This CDR3 has 14 residues. Germline V lookup: CDR1 SGDLS, CDR2 YYNGEE. The CDR3 sequence: CASSVGVDTGELFF. CDR3 in DNA: TGTGCCAGCAGCGTAGGGGTAGACACCGGGGAGCTGTTTTTT.

J is TRBJ2-7 and V is TRBV29-1; 10 nucleotides match TRBD1. CDR1 and CDR2 from the germline V gene are SQVTM and ANQGSEA. Trimming removed 6 bases from V and 2 bases from J; junction bases left unmatched: 4. The CDR3 totals 13 residues. For the CDR3, the DNA is TGCAGCGTGGGACAGGGGCCAACCTACGAGCAGTACTTC. This codes for CSVGQGPTYEQYF.

This clone appeared a few times. This rearrangement joins TRBV7-9 to TRBJ1-4, with unresolved D. Looked up from germline, CDR1 is SEHNR and CDR2 is FQNEAQ (reference sequence). The length of the CDR3 is 17 residues. V lost 1 base, J lost 0 bases, and 12 bases lay in between. The CDR3 DNA is TGTGCCAGCAGCTTAGAAGGCGGCGGATCAACTAATGAAAAACTGTTTTTT. Its protein is CASSLEGGGSTNEKLFF.

The CDR3: CASSYDSFSGNTIYF. In nucleotides, the CDR3 is TGTGCCAGCAGCTACGACAGCTTCTCTGGAAACACCATATATTTT. V gene TRBV11-2 combines with J gene TRBJ1-3; TRBD1 might be the D (5 bases). Germline loops: CDR1 SGHAT, CDR2 FQNNGV. V lost 4 bases to trimming and J lost 0 bases, with 10 bases between them. The CDR3 sequence is 15 residues long.

The chain employs TRBV10-2 and TRBJ2-4; possibly TRBD1 or TRBD2 for D (6 bases each). CDR3 length: 12 amino acids. The V and J ends lost 5 bases and 7 bases respectively, with 9 bases between them. Germline CDR1 is WSHSY and CDR2 is SAAADI. CDR3 in DNA: TGCGCCAGCAGTAACGGGGGCAACATTCAGTACTTC. Translating gives CASSNGGNIQYF.

The chain carries TRBV5-5 and TRBJ2-7; D might be TRBD1 (6 bases). Per germline, CDR1 SGHKS and CDR2 YYEKEE (reference sequence). Deletions cut 3 bases from V and 0 bases from J, with 16 bases between. The CDR3 runs 16 residues. DNA of the CDR3: TGTGCCAGCAGCTGGAGAACAGGGAGAAGCTCCTACGAGCAGTACTTC. This encodes CASSWRTGRSSYEQYF.

The chain employs TRBV7-8 and TRBJ2-1; a possible D gene is TRBD2 (6 bases). The CDR3 length is 17 residues. Between the trimmed V and J ends, which lost 2 bases and 5 bases, there was a span of 19 bases. Germline loops: CDR1 SGHVS, CDR2 FQNEAQ. The CDR3, as DNA: TGTGCCAGCAGCTTACCCTCCGGGACTCACCAGAACAATGAGCAGTTCTTC. Its protein is CASSLPSGTHQNNEQFF. Drawing the rest from reference TRBV7-8 and TRBJ2-1, the complete variable domain is GAGVSQSPRYKVAKRGQDVALRCDPISGHVSLFWYQQALGQGPEFLTYFQNEAQLDKSGLPSDRFFAERPEGSVSTLKIQRTQQEDSAVYLCASSLPSGTHQNNEQFFGPGTRLTVL.

The J gene is TRBJ2-7, the V gene TRBV9; TRBD2 agrees at 7 bases. Looked up from germline, CDR1 is SGDLS and CDR2 is YYNGEE. V lost 4 bases, J lost 1 base, and 8 bases stayed unmatched. This CDR3 spans 15 amino acids. The CDR3 region is CASSSEAGPSYEQYF. The DNA of the CDR3 is TGTGCCAGCAGCAGCGAAGCGGGGCCTTCCTACGAGCAGTACTTC.

This chain connects TRBV6-5 to TRBJ2-1; 8 nucleotides agree with TRBD2. The V and J ends lost 3 bases and 6 bases, in that order; junction bases with no gene match: 7. The length of the CDR3 is 15 residues. From germline, CDR1 is MNHEY and CDR2 SVGAGI. The CDR3: CASSYSGGGFNEQFF. The CDR3 nucleotides read TGTGCCAGCAGTTATTCGGGAGGGGGTTTCAATGAGCAGTTCTTC.

The chain uses TRBV5-5 and TRBJ2-7, with TRBD1 matching 8 bases. Trimming at V came to 0 bases and at J to 4 bases, leaving 6 bases not matched to a gene. There are 15 residues in the CDR3. CDR1 and CDR2 (germline): SGHKS, YYEKEE (reference sequence). The CDR3 sequence: CASSLGTGRGYEQYF. CDR3 nucleotides: TGTGCCAGCAGCTTGGGGACAGGGCGTGGGTACGAGCAGTACTTC.

This clone is medium-sized. The V and J genes are TRBV6-5 and TRBJ2-5; D is unclear. The V gene lost 0 bases and the J gene lost 4 bases, with 12 bases spanning the gap. The CDR3 contains 15 residues. CDR1 MNHEY and CDR2 SVGAGI come from the germline V gene. CDR3 in amino acids: CASSYSSFLRETQYF. In DNA form, the CDR3 reads TGTGCCAGCAGTTACTCCTCATTCCTAAGAGAGACCCAGTACTTC.

The V call is TRBV7-8, the J call TRBJ1-1, with 9 positions matching TRBD1. This CDR3 is 14 amino acids long. V lost 5 bases to trimming and J lost 7 bases; unmatched junction nucleotides: 8. The germline V gene encodes CDR1 SGHVS and CDR2 FQNEAQ. CDR3 region: CASSLGQGFIEAFF. CDR3 in DNA: TGTGCCAGCAGCCTGGGACAGGGCTTTATTGAAGCTTTCTTT.

The rearrangement links TRBV27 to TRBJ2-5, with D unclear. The J call may be faulty, since TRBJ2-7 better matches the DNA end. The length of the CDR3 is 12 residues. The V gene's germline CDR1 is MNHEY and CDR2 SMNVEV (reference sequence). CDR3 nucleotide sequence: TGTGCCAGCAGTTCGACGGGCTACGAGCAGTACTTC. Its protein is CASSSTGYEQYF.

This chain uses TRBV28 with TRBJ1-3, with unresolved D. The germline V and J ends were trimmed by 6 bases and 0 bases, with 9 bases remaining between them. The CDR3 has 14 amino acids. The germline V gene has CDR1 MDHEN and CDR2 SYDVKM. CDR3 region: CASREHDSGNTIYF. The CDR3 nucleotides are TGTGCCAGCAGAGAACACGACTCTGGAAACACCATATATTTT.

The rearrangement uses TRBV5-4 and TRBJ1-2; D may be TRBD1 (5 bases). The germline V gene encodes CDR1 SGHNT and CDR2 YYREEE (reference sequence). This CDR3 comprises 15 residues. The V and J ends lost 1 base and 5 bases respectively, with 15 bases between them. The CDR3 here is CASSLNSGTPYGYTF. As DNA, the CDR3 is TGTGCCAGCAGCTTGAACTCCGGGACCCCTTATGGCTACACCTTC.